A single sample gave rise to the 32 T cell receptor beta chains below, sequenced in a study of OX40 agonist ivuxolimab in advanced cancers. Here immunoSEQ multiplex PCR was the method, and the copy in TCRdb shows in-frame clones only, minus some. The sample lists 35,000 to 45,000 clones, 86% seen once, with about 12% in the top ten. The input for sequencing was CD4+ or CD8+ T cells sorted from blood, taken in a trial of the OX40 agonist ivuxolimab. The receptors shown here come from an adult with an advanced solid tumor such as melanoma, head and neck, liver or kidney cancer.

The rearrangement uses TRBV7-2 and TRBJ2-7; tentative D call: TRBD2 (7 bases). This CDR3 has 15 amino acids. Germline loops: CDR1 SGHTA, CDR2 FQGNSA. V shed 5 bases and J shed 3 bases, with 17 bases lying between them. The CDR3 DNA reads as TGTGCCAGCAGCCCCGAGGGGGGGCCAGTCTACGAGCAGTACTTC. It is translated as CASSPEGGPVYEQYF.

The rearrangement uses TRBV6-5 and TRBJ1-1; a possible D gene is TRBD1 (5 bases). This CDR3 is built from 14 residues. The V gene lost 0 bases and the J gene lost 6 bases, with 11 bases spanning the gap. CDR1 and CDR2 from the germline V gene are MNHEY and SVGAGI. DNA for the CDR3: TGTGCCAGCAGTTACTCGGGGACCAATCCTGAAGCTTTCTTT. Translating it yields CASSYSGTNPEAFF.

This clone was recorded once. V is TRBV2 and J is TRBJ2-7, with D perhaps matching TRBD1 or TRBD2 (5 bases each). From germline, CDR1 is SNHLY and CDR2 FYNNEI. The CDR3 consists of 15 residues. Trimming pared 8 bases from V and 0 bases from J, leaving 17 bases between. CDR3 sequence: CASGPGPGPSYEQYF. CDR3 coding DNA: TGTGCCAGCGGGCCGGGGCCCGGGCCCTCCTACGAGCAGTACTTC.

The chain links TRBV6-5 to TRBJ2-5; D unclear. This CDR3 has 14 amino acids. Germline CDR1 is MNHEY and CDR2 is SVGAGI. V was shortened by 5 bases and J by 7 bases, with 17 bases between the two germline ends. CDR3 protein: CASSPDPIARTQYF. CDR3 nucleotides: TGTGCCAGCAGTCCCGACCCTATAGCCCGGACCCAGTACTTC.

The rearrangement links TRBV4-3 to TRBJ1-1; no reliable D call. The CDR3 sequence is 14 residues long. In germline, CDR1 is LGHNA, CDR2 YSLEER. V was pared by 0 bases and J by 8 bases, with 13 bases between. The CDR3 nucleotides read TGCGCCAGCAGCCAAGATCGAAGAGGACCCGAAGCTTTCTTT. It yields the protein CASSQDRRGPEAFF.

The V gene is TRBV28, the J gene TRBJ2-3; maybe TRBD1 (5 bases). The CDR3 has 12 amino acids. The germline V gene has CDR1 MDHEN and CDR2 SYDVKM. Trimming pared 7 bases from V and 8 bases from J, leaving 13 bases between. This CDR3 reads CASKSWTPTQYF. In DNA, the CDR3 is TGTGCCAGCAAGTCATGGACACCTACGCAGTATTTT. Together with reference TRBV28 and TRBJ2-3, the CDR3 gives the full variable domain: DVKVTQSSRYLVKRTGEKVFLECVQDMDHENMFWYRQDPGLGLRLIYFSYDVKMKEKGDIPEGYSVSREKKERFSLILESASTNQTSMYLCASKSWTPTQYFGPGTRLTVL.

The chain recombines TRBV9 with TRBJ2-1, with 7 bases that match TRBD1. This CDR3 comprises 13 residues. Per germline, CDR1 SGDLS and CDR2 YYNGEE. V trimming: 4 bases; J trimming: 8 bases; junction bases outside the gene matches: 6. For the CDR3, the DNA is TGTGCCAGCAGCCTAACAGGGGCCGATGAGCAGTTCTTC. This encodes CASSLTGADEQFF.

The genes are TRBV7-9 and TRBJ1-5, with D perhaps TRBD1 (5 bases). The V and J ends lost 5 bases and 4 bases respectively, with 9 bases between them. There are 13 residues in the CDR3. Looked up from germline, CDR1 is SEHNR and CDR2 is FQNEAQ (reference sequence). CDR3: CASSPQGNQPQHF. For the CDR3, the DNA is TGTGCCAGCAGCCCGCAGGGTAATCAGCCCCAGCATTTT. Full variable domain (outside the CDR3, taken from reference TRBV7-9 and TRBJ1-5): DTGVSQNPRHKITKRGQNVTFRCDPISEHNRLYWYRQTLGQGPEFLTYFQNEAQLEKSRLLSDRFSAERPKGSFSTLEIQRTEQGDSAMYLCASSPQGNQPQHFGDGTRLSIL.

V usage is TRBV7-8 and J usage is TRBJ2-5, with D uncertain. The length of the CDR3 is 12 residues. V lost 5 bases and J lost 0, with 4 bases in between. CDR1 and CDR2 from the germline V gene are SGHVS and FQNEAQ. The CDR3 DNA reads as TGTGCCAGCAGCCAGAACCAAGAGACCCAGTACTTC. Translating gives CASSQNQETQYF.

The chain uses TRBV15 and TRBJ2-7; 11 bases fit TRBD2. The CDR3 totals 15 residues. CDR1 and CDR2 (germline): LNHNV, YYDKDF (reference sequence). The junction had 4 bases not matched to a gene; V was cut back by 3 bases and J by 3 bases. In DNA form, the CDR3 reads TGTGCCACCAGCAGGGGACTAGCGGAGCTCTACGAGCAGTACTTC. Its protein product is CATSRGLAELYEQYF. The full variable domain, completed using reference TRBV15 and TRBJ2-7, is DAMVIQNPRYQVTQFGKPVTLSCSQTLNHNVMYWYQQKSSQAPKLLFHYYDKDFNNEADTPDNFQSRRPNTSFCFLDIRSPGLGDTAMYLCATSRGLAELYEQYFGPGTRLTVT.

The chain recombines TRBV27 with TRBJ2-1, with 10 bases identical to TRBD1. CDR1 is MNHEY, CDR2 SMNVEV, per germline (reference sequence). The ends lost 6 bases at V and 3 bases at J; junction bases unmatched: 17. This CDR3 is 19 amino acids long. DNA of the CDR3: TGTGCCAGCAGCATGGTGGACAGGGGGATTACGACCTACTACAATGAGCAGTTCTTC. It is translated as CASSMVDRGITTYYNEQFF.

The V and J genes are TRBV19 and TRBJ1-3; D might be TRBD1 (5 bases). Trimming removed 9 bases from V and 7 bases from J, with 19 bases in between. There are 14 residues in the CDR3. CDR1 LNHDA and CDR2 SQIVND come from the germline V gene (reference sequence). CDR3 protein: CASFPPGLWNTIYF. The DNA of the CDR3 is TGTGCCAGCTTTCCCCCGGGACTATGGAACACCATATATTTT.

The chain joins TRBV5-1 to TRBJ2-3, with TRBD2 matching 10 bases. V lost 5 bases and J lost 2; bases outside the gene matches: 14. There are 18 residues in the CDR3. In germline, CDR1 is SGHRS, CDR2 YFSETQ. As DNA, the CDR3 is TGCGCCAGCAGGGCCGGGACTAGCGTTTCCTCCACCACAGATACGCAGTATTTT. Translated, it gives CASRAGTSVSSTTDTQYF. Supplemented by reference TRBV5-1 and TRBJ2-3, the full variable domain reads KAGVTQTPRYLIKTRGQQVTLSCSPISGHRSVSWYQQTPGQGLQFLFEYFSETQRNKGNFPGRFSGRQFSNSRSEMNVSTLELGDSALYLCASRAGTSVSSTTDTQYFGPGTRLTVL.

The J gene is TRBJ2-7, the V gene TRBV29-1; tentative D call: TRBD1 (5 bases). The CDR3 spans 12 residues. Germline V CDR1 and CDR2: SQVTM, ANQGSEA. Trimming shortened V by 2 bases and J by 1 base, and 6 bases separated the two germline ends. The CDR3 DNA reads TGCAGCGTTGAACAGGGATCCTACGAGCAGTACTTC. Its translation is CSVEQGSYEQYF.

This clone was counted only a few times. This sequence joins TRBV6-4 and TRBJ2-1; 7 nucleotides match TRBD2. Trimming removed 2 bases from V and 6 bases from J; junction bases left unmatched: 7. The CDR3 covers 15 residues. Germline CDR1 reads MRHNA; CDR2 reads SNTAGT. In nucleotides, the CDR3 is TGTGCCAGCAGTGACCGGGGAGGGACCCCCAATGAGCAGTTCTTC. It translates to CASSDRGGTPNEQFF.

In this sample, this clone turned up once. The chain combines TRBV2 with TRBJ2-1; tentative D call: TRBD2 (5 bases). The ends were cut back, 4 bases at V and 4 bases at J, with 5 bases in the middle. Germline V gene data show CDR1 as SNHLY and CDR2 as FYNNEI. The CDR3 consists of 12 residues. CDR3 region: CASSGTYNEQFF. CDR3 DNA: TGTGCCAGCAGTGGGACTTACAATGAGCAGTTCTTC.

The chain is built from TRBV4-3 and TRBJ2-3, with D perhaps TRBD1 (5 bases). The CDR3 is 15 amino acids. The V and J ends lost 0 bases and 3 bases respectively, with 10 bases between them. CDR1 LGHNA and CDR2 YSLEER come from the germline V gene. For the CDR3, the DNA is TGCGCCAGCAGCCAAGATCGGCAGGGAACAGATACGCAGTATTTT. Amino acid sequence: CASSQDRQGTDTQYF.

The J gene is TRBJ2-7, the V gene TRBV27, with D possibly matching TRBD1 (8 bases). Trimming shortened V by 5 bases and J by 6 bases, and 17 bases separated the two germline ends. Per the germline V gene, CDR1 is MNHEY and CDR2 is SMNVEV (reference sequence). CDR3 length equals 14 residues. The CDR3: CASSPRGGTGEQYF. The CDR3, as DNA: TGTGCCAGCAGTCCCCGGGGAGGGACAGGCGAGCAGTACTTC.

The chain recombines TRBV6-6 with TRBJ2-3; D is perhaps TRBD1 (5 bases). The CDR3 has 16 residues. The V end lost 6 bases, the J end lost 2 bases, and 18 bases lay between the germline ends. Germline CDR1 is MNHNY and CDR2 is SVGAGI (reference sequence). CDR3 coding DNA: TGTGCCAGCAGGGGGCCGGGTTCGCCGATCACAGATACGCAGTATTTT. Protein sequence: CASRGPGSPITDTQYF.

The chain recombines TRBV7-2 with TRBJ2-1, with D unresolved. Germline assignment: CDR1 SGHTA and CDR2 FQGNSA. The length of the CDR3 is 14 residues. Trimming removed 1 base from V and 7 bases from J, with 11 bases in between. The CDR3 DNA is TGTGCCAGCAGCTTAGGGCACCCGGTTAATGAGCAGTTCTTC. It translates to CASSLGHPVNEQFF.

J is TRBJ2-3 and V is TRBV13; D might be TRBD2 (6 bases). V lost 5 bases, J lost 0 bases, and 12 bases lay in between. Germline assignment: CDR1 PRHDT and CDR2 FYEKMQ (reference sequence). This CDR3 region has 15 residues. The CDR3, as DNA: TGTGCCAGCAGCGTTCAGCGGGTTAGCACAGATACGCAGTATTTT. It specifies CASSVQRVSTDTQYF.

V usage is TRBV18 and J usage is TRBJ2-3; 9 bases line up with TRBD1. The CDR3 is 17 amino acids. CDR1 is KGHSH and CDR2 is LQKENI in the germline V gene. V was pared by 3 bases and J by 3 bases, with 10 bases of the junction left unmatched. CDR3 sequence (DNA): TGTGCCAGCTCACCCAATCCGGGACAGGGTTTGACAGATACGCAGTATTTT. It is translated as CASSPNPGQGLTDTQYF.

V usage is TRBV7-9 and J usage is TRBJ2-7, with a possible D match to TRBD1 (5 bases). Germline CDR1 SEHNR, CDR2 FQNEAQ (reference sequence). The V end lost 5 bases, the J end lost 6 bases, and 8 bases lay between the germline ends. This CDR3 comprises 11 residues. Here the CDR3 reads CASSLGAEQYF. CDR3 sequence (DNA): TGTGCCAGCAGCCTAGGGGCCGAGCAGTACTTC.

This sequence joins TRBV30 and TRBJ1-2, with a weak D call TRBD1 (5 bases). This CDR3 region has 12 residues. V dropped 8 bases and J dropped 4 bases, with 14 bases sitting between them. Germline-derived CDR1 and CDR2 are GTSNPN and SVGIG (reference sequence). DNA of the CDR3: TGTGCCAGCTCGGGACTGAGCTATGGCTACACCTTC. Its protein is CASSGLSYGYTF. Using reference TRBV30 and TRBJ1-2 for the parts outside the CDR3, the full variable domain is SQTIHQWPATLVQPVGSPLSLECTVEGTSNPNLYWYRQAAGRGLQLLFYSVGIGQISSEVPQNLSASRPQDRQFILSSKKLLLSDSGFYLCASSGLSYGYTFGSGTRLTVV.

This clone showed up just once. The CDR3 DNA follows: TGTGCCAGCAGCGTAGAAGGGCCCCACTACAATGAGCAGTTCTTC. It yields the protein CASSVEGPHYNEQFF. V and J are TRBV9 and TRBJ2-1; D gene uncertain. Germline V gene data show CDR1 as SGDLS and CDR2 as YYNGEE. V gave up 0 bases and J gave up 3 bases, with 10 bases separating them. This CDR3 comprises 15 residues.

V is TRBV12-5 and J is TRBJ2-1; TRBD2 agrees at 12 bases. The germline gives CDR1 LGHNT, CDR2 FRNRAP. The CDR3 sequence is 16 residues long. Trimming removed 6 bases from V and 3 bases from J; junction bases left unmatched: 6. The DNA for the CDR3 is TGTGCTAGTGGCTCGACTAGCGGGGGTCACTACAATGAGCAGTTCTTC. Its protein product is CASGSTSGGHYNEQFF.

V is TRBV11-2 and J is TRBJ2-5; perhaps TRBD1 as D (5 bases). Trimming pared 1 base from V and 0 bases from J, leaving 9 bases between. Germline CDR1 SGHAT, CDR2 FQNNGV. The CDR3 has 15 amino acids. For the CDR3, the DNA is TGTGCCAGCAGCTTAGGGACAACATACCAAGAGACCCAGTACTTC. Translating it yields CASSLGTTYQETQYF.

The chain couples TRBV2 to TRBJ2-5; tentative D call: TRBD1 (5 bases). Trimming removed 8 bases at V and 2 bases at J, with 9 bases between. Germline CDR1 reads SNHLY; CDR2 reads FYNNEI. The CDR3 length is 12 residues. The CDR3 loop is CASPGRQETQYF. In nucleotides, the CDR3 is TGTGCCAGCCCAGGGCGGCAAGAGACCCAGTACTTC.

V gene TRBV6-5 combines with J gene TRBJ2-2, with 7 bases fitting TRBD1. Germline CDR1 is MNHEY and CDR2 is SVGAGI. V shed 0 bases, J shed 2 bases, and the junction held 0 bases outside the gene matches. This CDR3 comprises 15 residues. Here the CDR3 DNA reads TGTGCCAGCAGTTACTCAGGGGGCAACACCGGGGAGCTGTTTTTT. Its protein product is CASSYSGGNTGELFF.

The genes are TRBV7-9 and TRBJ2-2; D is perhaps TRBD2 (5 bases). The CDR3 spans 17 residues. Between the trimmed V and J ends, which lost 3 bases and 5 bases, there was a span of 19 bases. From germline, CDR1 is SEHNR and CDR2 FQNEAQ (reference sequence). DNA of the CDR3: TGTGCCAGCAGCTTCCGAATATCACAACCGGGGACCGGGGAGCTGTTTTTT. Its translation is CASSFRISQPGTGELFF.

This chain uses TRBV4-1 with TRBJ2-1; no definite D call. The CDR3 extends over 12 amino acids. V gave up 2 bases and J gave up 6 bases, with 5 bases separating them. Germline V gene data show CDR1 as MGHRA and CDR2 as YSYEKL. The CDR3 sequence is CASSQPFNEQFF. In nucleotides, the CDR3 is TGCGCCAGCAGCCAACCCTTCAATGAGCAGTTCTTC.

This chain links TRBV7-9 with TRBJ2-2; D remains unclear. This CDR3 is built from 16 residues. Germline loops: CDR1 SEHNR, CDR2 FQNEAQ (reference sequence). Deletions cut 2 bases from V and 5 bases from J, with 15 bases between. CDR3 amino acids: CASSLSHQKRTGELFF. CDR3 coding DNA: TGTGCCAGCAGCTTATCCCACCAAAAGCGAACCGGGGAGCTGTTTTTT.